Below, one T cell receptor (beta chain) is given with its context. What it recognizes is unknown. Germline CDR1 and CDR2: GTSNPN and SVGIG (reference sequence). Between the trimmed V and J ends, which lost 4 bases and 0 bases, there was a span of 12 bases. This CDR3 is built from 15 residues. This specimen belongs to a study of a mutant IDH1 vaccine in newly diagnosed glioma. The study's findings and limits: Detectable vaccine-induced immune responses arose in roughly 93% of patients.

This sample's time point: week 35, safety follow-up. A 20-mer mutant IDH1 peptide at 300 ug was injected subcutaneously with topical imiquimod. Profiled with immunoSEQ multiplex PCR; TCRdb holds only in-frame clones, not every one. The table lists tens of thousands of clones, less than 80% of them singletons. This receptor was taken from a man in his forties with glioma. The source material was PBMCs, sampled from a glioma patient whose treatment included an IDH1 peptide vaccine. This chain joins TRBV30 and TRBJ2-2; D gene ambiguous. The CDR3 nucleotides are TGTGCCTGGATCACCTCGCGTCCGAACACCGGGGAGCTGTTTTTT. Protein: CAWITSRPNTGELFF.